Shown below are 27 T cell receptor beta chains from a single sample sequenced in a study of T cell therapy after organ transplantation. Their cognate antigens are unknown. Specified time point: 4-8 weeks after completion of therapy. TCRdb's copy holds only in-frame clones and misses some; the assay was immunoSEQ multiplex PCR. Of 15,000 to 25,000 clones listed, around 80% were seen once; the top ten hold around 8.7%. The sequenced sample was CD8+ T cells from blood, obtained after autologous CMV-specific T cell therapy. The receptor source for this set is a human patient who had received a solid organ transplant and had CMV disease. Part of the T cells may come from the graft donor.

The chain has TRBV7-2 and TRBJ1-1; no clear D gene. This CDR3 contains 17 residues. V lost 5 bases, J lost 1 base, and 20 bases lay in between. Germline V CDR1 and CDR2: SGHTA, FQGNSA. CDR3 in DNA: TGTGCCAGCAGCCTAAGGGAGGGTGGATGGCAGAACACTGAAGCTTTCTTT. This encodes CASSLREGGWQNTEAFF.

The chain is built from TRBV6-4 and TRBJ2-2, with 8 bases lining up with TRBD2. V shed 2 bases and J 6 bases; nucleotides not matched to a gene: 8. There are 16 residues in the CDR3. In germline, CDR1 is MRHNA, CDR2 SNTAGT. DNA of the CDR3: TGTGCCAGCAGTGACACCCAGCGGGGGAGCGCCGGGGAGCTGTTTTTT. Translation: CASSDTQRGSAGELFF.

This chain uses TRBV6-1 with TRBJ2-1; D not certain. CDR1 and CDR2 (germline): MNHNS, SASEGT. The CDR3 is made up of 16 amino acids. V was shortened by 1 base and J by 0 bases, with 10 bases between the two germline ends. In DNA, the CDR3 is TGTGCCAGCAGTGAAGTTGGCGGCCACTCCTACAATGAGCAGTTCTTC. Protein sequence: CASSEVGGHSYNEQFF.

The genes are TRBV14 and TRBJ2-2; D perhaps matches TRBD2 (5 bases). The CDR3 sequence is 16 residues long. Trimming took 0 bases from V and 5 from J, leaving 13 bases between them. Per germline, CDR1 SGHDN and CDR2 FVKESK. CDR3 protein: CASSQDFGIGTGELFF. CDR3 nucleotide sequence: TGTGCCAGCAGCCAAGATTTCGGGATAGGAACCGGGGAGCTGTTTTTT.

The V gene is TRBV9, the J gene TRBJ1-2, with TRBD1 identical over 8 bases. Trimming cost V 4 bases and J 4 bases; bases outside gene matches: 6. The CDR3 contains 14 residues. Germline CDR1 reads SGDLS; CDR2 reads YYNGEE. The CDR3 DNA sequence: TGTGCCAGCAGCAGCCCGACAGGGGCCTATGGCTACACCTTC. Amino acid sequence: CASSSPTGAYGYTF.

The chain links TRBV2 to TRBJ2-3, with D perhaps TRBD1 (6 bases). The CDR3 runs 15 residues. Germline V gene lookup returns CDR1 SNHLY and CDR2 FYNNEI. V was trimmed by 4 bases and J by 1 base, leaving 12 bases between them. In DNA, the CDR3 is TGTGCCAGCAGTGTGAGGGGGTGGGGCACAGATACGCAGTATTTT. This sequence encodes CASSVRGWGTDTQYF. The complete variable domain, with remaining parts taken from reference TRBV2 and TRBJ2-3, reads EPEVTQTPSHQVTQMGQEVILRCVPISNHLYFYWYRQILGQKVEFLVSFYNNEISEKSEIFDDQFSVERPDGSNFTLKIRSTKLEDSAMYFCASSVRGWGTDTQYFGPGTRLTVL.

This chain links TRBV30 with TRBJ2-7; no clear D. CDR1 is GTSNPN and CDR2 is SVGIG in the germline V gene (reference sequence). CDR3 size: 13 residues. Trimming took 7 bases from V and 0 from J, leaving 13 bases between them. The CDR3 nucleotides are TGTGCCTTCAACCCCGGGCCCTCCTACGAGCAGTACTTC. Protein: CAFNPGPSYEQYF.

The rearrangement links TRBV7-2 to TRBJ2-7; 7 bases align to TRBD2. The CDR3 sequence is 14 residues long. V was pared by 0 bases and J by 5 bases, with 4 bases of the junction left unmatched. Germline V gene lookup returns CDR1 SGHTA and CDR2 FQGNSA. This chain's CDR3 is CASSLAGGGNEQYF. The CDR3 region has the DNA TGTGCCAGCAGCTTAGCTGGGGGAGGGAACGAGCAGTACTTC.

CDR3 sequence reads: CASSGRDRVAFF. Here the CDR3 DNA reads TGTGCCAGCAGCGGCCGGGACAGGGTAGCTTTCTTT. The V gene is TRBV9, the J gene TRBJ1-1; 9 bases line up with TRBD1. V gave up 3 bases and J gave up 10 bases; unmatched junction bases: 4. CDR1 is SGDLS, CDR2 YYNGEE, per germline. The CDR3 is 12 residues long.

This chain links TRBV5-1 with TRBJ2-7, with D perhaps TRBD1 (6 bases). Germline lookup yields CDR1 SGHRS and CDR2 YFSETQ. The V end was cut by 4 bases, the J end by 5 bases, with 22 bases between. The CDR3 sequence is 16 residues long. CDR3 amino acids: CASSPYRDTRPHEQYF. In DNA form, the CDR3 reads TGCGCCAGCAGCCCGTACCGGGACACCCGACCCCACGAGCAGTACTTC.

Worth noting for this clone: This specimen includes other DNA sequences encoding the same CDR3. The chain couples TRBV19 to TRBJ1-1; D perhaps matches TRBD1 (5 bases). CDR3 length: 14 residues. V was clipped by 5 bases and J by 1 base, with 11 bases between them. CDR1 LNHDA and CDR2 SQIVND come from the germline V gene (reference sequence). CDR3 region: CASSPQDRNTEAFF. As DNA, the CDR3 is TGTGCCAGTAGTCCCCAAGACAGGAACACTGAAGCTTTCTTT.

This chain connects TRBV19 to TRBJ2-1; 8 positions agree with TRBD2. CDR3 length equals 15 residues. CDR1 is LNHDA, CDR2 SQIVND, per germline (reference sequence). V trimming: 1 base; J trimming: 4 bases; junction bases outside the gene matches: 3. The CDR3 sequence is CASSIAGGPYNEQFF. CDR3 nucleotides: TGTGCCAGTAGTATAGCGGGAGGGCCGTACAATGAGCAGTTCTTC. The whole variable domain, remainder taken from reference TRBV19 and TRBJ2-1, is DGGITQSPKYLFRKEGQNVTLSCEQNLNHDAMYWYRQDPGQGLRLIYYSQIVNDFQKGDIAEGYSVSREKKESFPLTVTSAQKNPTAFYLCASSIAGGPYNEQFFGPGTRLTVL.

The rearrangement joins TRBV13 to TRBJ2-2; 8 bases agree with TRBD1. This CDR3 is 15 amino acids long. Trimming cost V 5 bases and J 2 bases; bases outside gene matches: 4. Germline values: CDR1 PRHDT, CDR2 FYEKMQ (reference sequence). CDR3 sequence (DNA): TGTGCCAGCAGCCCACCAGGGGGCAACACCGGGGAGCTGTTTTTT. Residues: CASSPPGGNTGELFF.

This clone was observed a few times. This chain joins TRBV4-3 and TRBJ1-1, with TRBD1 identical over 8 bases. Germline CDR1 reads LGHNA; CDR2 reads YSLEER. The CDR3 consists of 19 residues. Losses at the gene ends were 3 bases for V and 4 bases for J; bases not matched to a gene: 19. The CDR3 spells CASSQDTGTGFLGITEAFF. Written as DNA, the CDR3 is TGCGCCAGCAGCCAGGACACCGGGACAGGCTTCCTCGGAATCACTGAAGCTTTCTTT.

The V and J genes are TRBV19 and TRBJ2-7; D may correspond to TRBD1 or TRBD2 (5 bases each). The length of the CDR3 is 15 residues. The germline gives CDR1 LNHDA, CDR2 SQIVND (reference sequence). With 5 bases removed from V and 3 bases from J, the gap between germline ends came to 17 bases. The CDR3 sequence is CASSSRVGPVYEQYF. The CDR3 bases are TGTGCCAGTAGTTCCAGGGTGGGACCAGTCTACGAGCAGTACTTC. Drawing the rest from reference TRBV19 and TRBJ2-7, the complete variable domain is DGGITQSPKYLFRKEGQNVTLSCEQNLNHDAMYWYRQDPGQGLRLIYYSQIVNDFQKGDIAEGYSVSREKKESFPLTVTSAQKNPTAFYLCASSSRVGPVYEQYFGPGTRLTVT.

This rearrangement joins TRBV5-1 to TRBJ2-5, with 10 bases fitting TRBD2. Per germline, CDR1 SGHRS and CDR2 YFSETQ. V shed 0 bases, J shed 5 bases, and the junction held 7 bases outside the gene matches. The CDR3 contains 16 residues. CDR3 sequence reads: CASSLGQREGPETQYF. CDR3 DNA sequence: TGCGCCAGCAGCTTGGGCCAGCGGGAGGGCCCGGAGACCCAGTACTTC.

This rearrangement joins TRBV4-1 to TRBJ2-2; the match to TRBD1 covers 8 bases. The CDR3 covers 16 residues. V lost 2 bases and J lost 7; bases outside the gene matches: 9. The germline CDR1 and CDR2 sequences are MGHRA and YSYEKL. CDR3: CASSQPRGTGLGELFF. In nucleotides, the CDR3 is TGCGCCAGCAGCCAACCCCGGGGGACAGGACTCGGGGAGCTGTTTTTT.

This chain uses TRBV29-1 with TRBJ2-7, with unresolved D. The V and J ends lost 3 bases and 2 bases respectively, with 8 bases between them. The germline CDR1 and CDR2 sequences are SQVTM and ANQGSEA. The CDR3 loop spans 12 amino acids. CDR3 residues: CSVEGKAYEQYF. CDR3 coding DNA: TGCAGCGTTGAGGGGAAGGCCTACGAGCAGTACTTC.

The chain joins TRBV5-6 to TRBJ2-2; D remains unclear. Germline V CDR1 and CDR2: SGHDT, YYEEEE. V lost 1 base and J 5 bases, leaving 6 bases between the germline ends. The CDR3 has 13 residues. The CDR3 nucleotides read TGTGCCAGCAGCTTGTTGAGGACCGGGGAGCTGTTTTTT. Amino acids: CASSLLRTGELFF.

The gene calls are TRBV29-1 and TRBJ2-2; weak D call: TRBD2 (6 bases). CDR3 length equals 14 residues. The germline gives CDR1 SQVTM, CDR2 ANQGSEA. V lost 5 bases and J lost 4, with 14 bases in between. CDR3 nucleotides: TGCAGCGTTTACGGCGGGGCGGGCACCGGGGAGCTGTTTTTT. Amino acids: CSVYGGAGTGELFF.

V gene TRBV7-9 combines with J gene TRBJ1-5; maybe TRBD1 (6 bases). The germline gives CDR1 SEHNR, CDR2 FQNEAQ (reference sequence). The CDR3 runs 14 residues. V gave up 1 base and J gave up 7 bases, with 11 bases separating them. The CDR3 bases are TGTGCCAGCAGCTTAGGGGGGCCGGGGCAGCCCCAGCATTTT. It yields the protein CASSLGGPGQPQHF.

The chain uses TRBV29-1 and TRBJ1-2; D not resolved. CDR1 and CDR2 from the germline V gene are SQVTM and ANQGSEA. V lost 1 base to trimming and J lost 8 bases, with 8 bases between them. This CDR3 is 11 amino acids long. The CDR3 protein is CSVEGLFGYTF. The CDR3 bases are TGCAGCGTTGAAGGTCTCTTCGGCTACACCTTC. The whole variable domain, remainder taken from reference TRBV29-1 and TRBJ1-2, is SAVISQKPSRDICQRGTSLTIQCQVDSQVTMMFWYRQQPGQSLTLIATANQGSEATYESGFVIDKFPISRPNLTFSTLTVSNMSPEDSSIYLCSVEGLFGYTFGSGTRLTVV.

On this clone itself: This same CDR3 is encoded by further DNA sequences in the sample. The rearrangement uses TRBV19 and TRBJ2-1; tentative D call: TRBD2 (6 bases). The CDR3 is made up of 15 amino acids. In germline, CDR1 is LNHDA, CDR2 SQIVND (reference sequence). V was clipped by 3 bases and J by 0 bases, with 9 bases between them. Here the CDR3 reads CASSIGLNSYNEQFF. For the CDR3, the DNA is TGTGCCAGTAGTATTGGACTAAACTCCTACAATGAGCAGTTCTTC.

The rearrangement links TRBV6-4 to TRBJ2-3; D is ambiguous. This CDR3 has 13 amino acids. Germline V gene data show CDR1 as MRHNA and CDR2 as SNTAGT. V lost 2 bases and J lost 1, with 4 bases in between. The CDR3 sequence: CASSDRGTDTQYF. The CDR3 DNA reads TGTGCCAGCAGTGACAGGGGCACAGATACGCAGTATTTT.

This chain connects TRBV27 to TRBJ2-1; D perhaps matches TRBD2 (5 bases). This CDR3 is built from 16 residues. The V end was cut by 1 base, the J end by 2 bases, with 12 bases between. CDR1 MNHEY and CDR2 SMNVEV come from the germline V gene (reference sequence). In DNA, the CDR3 is TGTGCCAGCAGTTTATTCGCTGGAGGAGCCTACAATGAGCAGTTCTTC. Protein sequence: CASSLFAGGAYNEQFF.

The chain links TRBV13 to TRBJ1-4; 11 bases line up with TRBD1. Germline CDR1 is PRHDT and CDR2 is FYEKMQ (reference sequence). The J segment lost 7 bases and the V segment lost 4 bases, leaving 20 bases of the junction unmatched. The CDR3 covers 20 residues. CDR3: CASSSSTPGTGGWYGEKLFF. DNA of the CDR3: TGTGCCAGCAGCTCCTCAACCCCCGGGACAGGGGGGTGGTACGGTGAAAAACTGTTTTTT.

This clone was observed a single time. The V call is TRBV2, the J call TRBJ1-5; D is unresolved. The V gene's germline CDR1 is SNHLY and CDR2 FYNNEI. V lost 6 bases and J 1 base, leaving 25 bases between the germline ends. The CDR3 consists of 19 residues. CDR3 coding DNA: TGTGCCAGCAGGTCCTTTGCAGGCCCCTTCGGAGGGAGCAATCAGCCCCAGCATTTT. Protein sequence: CASRSFAGPFGGSNQPQHF.